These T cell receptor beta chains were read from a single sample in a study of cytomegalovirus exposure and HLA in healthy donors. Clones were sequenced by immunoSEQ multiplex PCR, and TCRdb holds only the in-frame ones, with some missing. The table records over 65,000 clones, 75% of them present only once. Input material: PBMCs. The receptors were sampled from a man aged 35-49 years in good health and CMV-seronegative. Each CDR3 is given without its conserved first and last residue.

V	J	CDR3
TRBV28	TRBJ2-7	AAHMRRGGIYEQY
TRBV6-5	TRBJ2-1	ASSPMGLRYEQF
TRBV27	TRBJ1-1	ASSISRLPMNTEAF
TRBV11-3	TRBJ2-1	ASSSRGQVDNEQF
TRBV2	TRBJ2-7	ASSEIVTGGKQY
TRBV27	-	ASSFQTGRLYEQY
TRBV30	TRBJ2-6	AWSGRLAGGGGANVLT
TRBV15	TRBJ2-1	ATSRVGVLANEQF
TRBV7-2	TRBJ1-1	ASSLVLTEAF
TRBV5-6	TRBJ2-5	ASSHLGTAQETQY
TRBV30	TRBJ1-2	AWREKTTLNYGYT
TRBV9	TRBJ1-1	ASSAGTGGATIAF
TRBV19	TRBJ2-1	ASSVSSGRASVEQF
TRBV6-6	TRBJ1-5	ASSYGAANNQPQH
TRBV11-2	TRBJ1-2	ASSLATNYGYT
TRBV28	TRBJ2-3	ASSPFGGVSTDTQY
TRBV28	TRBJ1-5	ASVKQQGARQPQH
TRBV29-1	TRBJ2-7	SVAVGGGPTGVF
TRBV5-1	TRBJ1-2	ASSLAQGRNGYT
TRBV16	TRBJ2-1	ASKARLRESVRDEQF
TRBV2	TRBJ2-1	ASSEYNEQF
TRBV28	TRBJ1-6	ASSPGPRDSYNSPLH
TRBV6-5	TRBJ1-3	ASSYSVGGNTIY
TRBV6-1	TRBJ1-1	ASRDFGQGQEAF
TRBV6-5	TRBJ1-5	ASSYSGGQTPQH
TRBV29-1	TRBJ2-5	SVGWTSGKTWQETQY
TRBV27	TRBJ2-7	ASSLTGSRYEQY
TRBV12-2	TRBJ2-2	ASRLAVKREEITGELF
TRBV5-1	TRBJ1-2	ASSLRVSGYGYT